The 6 T cell receptor beta chains below were found in one sample sequenced in a study of OX40 agonist ivuxolimab in advanced cancers. Only in-frame clones appear in the TCRdb table, and some are missing; sequencing was by immunoSEQ multiplex PCR. This table has roughly 49,000 clones, roughly 86% appearing once. The material was CD4+ or CD8+ T cells sorted from blood, obtained in a trial of the OX40 agonist ivuxolimab. The source of these receptors is an adult with an advanced solid tumor such as melanoma, head and neck, liver or kidney cancer.

This chain joins TRBV9 and TRBJ1-4; D is undetermined. The CDR3 covers 15 residues. V was pared by 4 bases and J by 0 bases, with 10 bases between. CDR1 and CDR2 from the germline V gene are SGDLS and YYNGEE. This CDR3 reads CASSSKAATNEKLFF. The CDR3 DNA reads as TGTGCCAGCAGCTCCAAGGCGGCAACTAATGAAAAACTGTTTTTT.

The rearrangement links TRBV7-9 to TRBJ2-3; D not certain. The CDR3 is 16 amino acids. Trimming took off 1 base at V and 2 bases at J, with 13 bases between the two ends. Germline lookup yields CDR1 SEHNR and CDR2 FQNEAQ (reference sequence). CDR3 DNA: TGTGCCAGCAGCTTAGGTATTGTTACCCACACAGATACGCAGTATTTT. It encodes CASSLGIVTHTDTQYF.

V gene TRBV5-6 combines with J gene TRBJ2-5; unclear D gene. The germline CDR1 and CDR2 sequences are SGHDT and YYEEEE. With 0 bases removed from V and 4 bases from J, the gap between germline ends came to 13 bases. This CDR3 has 15 residues. The CDR3, as DNA: TGTGCCAGCAGCTTGGGTGTATCCTCGGGAGAGACCCAGTACTTC. Protein product: CASSLGVSSGETQYF.

The CDR3 here is CASSTGTGVNSPLHF. CDR3 nucleotide sequence: TGTGCCAGCAGCACCGGGACAGGCGTAAATTCACCCCTCCACTTT. The chain is built from TRBV6-5 and TRBJ1-6; 8 nucleotides align to TRBD1. Looked up from germline, CDR1 is MNHEY and CDR2 is SVGAGI. The trim removed 6 bases at V and 7 bases at J, leaving 8 bases unmatched. The CDR3 has 15 amino acids.

The chain links TRBV28 to TRBJ1-1, with D possibly TRBD1 on 5 matching bases. The germline gives CDR1 MDHEN, CDR2 SYDVKM. The CDR3 spans 13 residues. Trimming stripped 3 bases from V and 4 bases from J, with 9 bases between. CDR3 amino acids: CASSFQGGTEAFF. The CDR3 DNA reads TGTGCCAGCAGTTTCCAGGGCGGCACTGAAGCTTTCTTT.

This rearrangement joins TRBV27 to TRBJ2-1, with D perhaps matching TRBD2 (7 bases). V gave up 7 bases and J gave up 4 bases, with 20 bases separating them. The CDR3 length is 16 residues. Germline V CDR1 and CDR2: MNHEY, SMNVEV (reference sequence). The CDR3 protein is CASITNRGAFYNEQFF. In nucleotides, the CDR3 is TGTGCCAGCATTACTAACCGGGGGGCCTTTTACAATGAGCAGTTCTTC.